Below are 27 T cell receptor beta chains sequenced from a single sample in a study of blood T cells in healthy people across ages. Using a J-beta primer mix together with a sample-barcoded 5' primer, a second PCR was run for about 7 to 12 cycles. In TCRdb, the 5' RACE reads were re-called with MiXCR into one record per CDR3 protein. The sample shows fewer than 2,000,000 distinct CDR3 sequences, more than 35% of them seen only once. The sample taken for sequencing was blood. The receptor set was obtained from a human donor in good health.

The rearrangement uses TRBV29-1 and TRBJ2-7, with D possibly TRBD2 on 7 matching bases. The CDR3 is made up of 14 amino acids. V lost 4 bases and J lost 0, with 13 bases in between. Germline V CDR1 and CDR2: SQVTM, ANQGSEA. CDR3 nucleotides: TGCAGCGTTGTGGGGGGGACATGCTCCTACGAGCAGTACTTC. This translates into CSVVGGTCSYEQYF.

The CDR3 DNA is TGTGCCAGCAGTTACCCCGTGGGACAGGCGAGGGGTGAAGCTTTCTTT. As protein: CASSYPVGQARGEAFF. The chain couples TRBV6-2 or TRBV6-3 to TRBJ1-1; TRBD1 aligns across 8 bases. Germline V gives CDR1 MNHEY, CDR2 SVGEGT. With V trimmed by 2 bases and J by 7 bases, 12 bases remained unmatched. The CDR3 spans 16 residues.

CDR3 coding DNA: TGTGCCTGGAGTGTAAAAGGGAGCACCGGGGAGCTGTTTTTT. It specifies CAWSVKGSTGELFF. The chain employs TRBV30 and TRBJ2-2; tentative D call: TRBD2 (5 bases). V was clipped by 0 bases and J by 4 bases, with 9 bases between them. The germline CDR1 and CDR2 sequences are GTSNPN and SVGIG (reference sequence). CDR3 size: 14 residues.

This clonotype was counted only a few times. V gene TRBV20-1 combines with J gene TRBJ2-2; no clear D. With 0 bases removed from V and 3 bases from J, the gap between germline ends came to 14 bases. The CDR3 extends over 16 amino acids. Germline loops: CDR1 DFQATT, CDR2 SNEGSKA (reference sequence). CDR3 coding DNA: TGCAGTGCTAGAGATCGGTGGGGTGGCGACACCGGGGAGCTGTTTTTT. Its translation: CSARDRWGGDTGELFF.

This clonotype was seen at least ten times. The chain couples TRBV20-1 to TRBJ2-3; 13 bases align to TRBD2. Germline CDR1 DFQATT, CDR2 SNEGSKA (reference sequence). The CDR3 consists of 17 residues. V dropped 6 bases and J dropped 2; count of bases not matched to a gene: 11. This CDR3 is CSATHPGTSGNTDTQYF. The CDR3 DNA follows: TGCAGTGCAACTCACCCCGGGACTAGCGGGAACACAGATACGCAGTATTTT.

The J gene is TRBJ1-5, the V gene TRBV6-2 or TRBV6-3, with a weak D call TRBD1 (6 bases). The V and J ends lost 2 bases and 7 bases respectively, with 15 bases between them. Looked up from germline, CDR1 is MNHEY and CDR2 is SVGEGT. There are 15 residues in the CDR3. CDR3 protein: CASSYIAGEEQPQHF. The CDR3 DNA reads as TGTGCCAGCAGTTACATAGCAGGGGAGGAGCAGCCCCAGCATTTT.

Many counts were recorded for this clonotype. The rearrangement links TRBV6-5 to TRBJ2-1; D possibly corresponds to TRBD2 (6 bases). Germline loops: CDR1 MNHEY, CDR2 SVGAGI. CDR3 length: 13 residues. V dropped 6 bases and J dropped 4 bases, with 10 bases sitting between them. CDR3 sequence: CASSGGTYNEQFF. Here the CDR3 DNA reads TGTGCCAGCAGCGGCGGGACGTACAATGAGCAGTTCTTC.

The chain recombines TRBV12-5 with TRBJ1-1, with 8 bases fitting TRBD1. The CDR3 totals 16 residues. Unmatched junction bases numbered 12, after V lost 7 bases and J lost 2 bases. The germline CDR1 and CDR2 sequences are LGHNT and FRNRAP. The CDR3 region is CASEFSPDRGNTEAFF. CDR3 nucleotides: TGTGCTAGTGAATTTTCTCCCGACAGGGGAAACACTGAAGCTTTCTTT.

This chain joins TRBV6-2 or TRBV6-3 and TRBJ1-1; D gene unclear. The CDR3 is made up of 12 amino acids. Germline-derived CDR1 and CDR2 are MNHEY and SVGEGT. V lost 0 bases, J lost 7 bases, and 6 bases lay in between. This CDR3 reads CASSYSIGEAFF. CDR3 in DNA: TGTGCCAGCAGTTACTCGATTGGTGAAGCTTTCTTT.

V usage is TRBV9 and J usage is TRBJ1-2, with TRBD1 matching 9 bases. CDR1 is SGDLS, CDR2 YYNGEE, per germline. The CDR3 is 15 residues long. Trimming at V came to 2 bases and at J to 4 bases, leaving 6 bases not matched to a gene. This CDR3 is CASSVHRGLGYGYTF. CDR3 sequence (DNA): TGTGCCAGCAGCGTCCACAGGGGGCTAGGCTATGGCTACACCTTC.

The sample holds many counts of this clonotype. The chain is built from TRBV9 and TRBJ2-3; perhaps TRBD2 as D (6 bases). V was cut by 2 bases and J by 0 bases, with 7 bases left in between. CDR3 size: 14 residues. The germline V gene encodes CDR1 SGDLS and CDR2 YYNGEE. The CDR3 DNA reads TGTGCCAGCAGCGTTAGCGGAAGCACAGATACGCAGTATTTT. Translating gives CASSVSGSTDTQYF.

As regards this clonotype: Compared with germline, one end of the junction differs, possibly owing to a read error. CDR3 loop: CNAPSSGGSYNEQFF. CDR3 bases: TGCAATGCTCCATCTAGCGGGGGCTCCTACAATGAGCAGTTCTTC. The chain combines TRBV20-1 with TRBJ2-1, with TRBD2 identical over 10 bases. Germline-derived CDR1 and CDR2 are DFQATT and SNEGSKA (reference sequence). This CDR3 spans 15 amino acids.

The chain links TRBV25-1 to TRBJ2-7; 8 positions match TRBD1. The germline gives CDR1 MGHDK, CDR2 SYGVNS. CDR3 size: 14 residues. V dropped 6 bases and J dropped 5; count of bases not matched to a gene: 9. The CDR3 nucleotides are TGTGCCAGCAGGCGGGCAGGGGGCTGCGACGAGCAGTACTTC. This codes for CASRRAGGCDEQYF.

The table lists this clonotype with a few counts. The chain recombines TRBV10-3 with TRBJ2-3; D may be TRBD1 (6 bases). The CDR3 has 16 residues. With 10 bases removed from V and 2 bases from J, the gap between germline ends came to 22 bases. Germline lookup yields CDR1 ENHRY and CDR2 SYGVKD. The CDR3, as DNA: TGTGCCACACTTTCAGGCGGCAGGGGTTACACAGATACGCAGTATTTT. It yields the protein CATLSGGRGYTDTQYF.

This clonotype was detected a few times. The chain couples TRBV3-1 to TRBJ2-1; 7 positions match TRBD1. The junction had 9 bases not matched to a gene; V was cut back by 6 bases and J by 7 bases. Looked up from germline, CDR1 is LGHDT and CDR2 is YNNKEL (reference sequence). The CDR3 covers 14 residues. CDR3 amino acids: CASRGNDRANEQFF. CDR3 DNA: TGTGCCAGCAGGGGAAACGACAGGGCAAATGAGCAGTTCTTC.

This clonotype came up a few times. V gene TRBV7-2 combines with J gene TRBJ2-7; D unclear. Trimming stripped 2 bases from V and 3 bases from J, with 17 bases between. Looked up from germline, CDR1 is SGHTA and CDR2 is FQGNSA. The CDR3 is 16 residues long. The CDR3, as DNA: TGTGCCAGCAGCTTACAAGGGTTGGCAGCTGACTACGAGCAGTACTTC. It yields the protein CASSLQGLAADYEQYF.

This clonotype was seen only a few times. This chain joins TRBV2 and TRBJ1-2; D is possibly TRBD1 (5 bases). V lost 3 bases and J 6 bases, leaving 8 bases between the germline ends. The CDR3 has 12 amino acids. Germline V lookup: CDR1 SNHLY, CDR2 FYNNEI. CDR3 DNA: TGTGCCAGCAGTGAGTCCAGGGATGGCTACACCTTC. Its protein product is CASSESRDGYTF. The variable domain in full, with the rest retrieved from reference TRBV2 and TRBJ1-2, is EPEVTQTPSHQVTQMGQEVILRCVPISNHLYFYWYRQILGQKVEFLVSFYNNEISEKSEIFDDQFSVERPDGSNFTLKIRSTKLEDSAMYFCASSESRDGYTFGSGTRLTVV.

This rearrangement joins TRBV20-1 to TRBJ2-1, with D maybe TRBD1 (6 bases). Trimming cost V 7 bases and J 4 bases, with 11 bases left between them. Germline V gene data show CDR1 as DFQATT and CDR2 as SNEGSKA (reference sequence). CDR3 length: 12 amino acids. CDR3 in amino acids: CSEGEPYNEQFF. The CDR3 DNA reads as TGCAGTGAGGGGGAACCGTACAATGAGCAGTTCTTC.

This chain links TRBV10-3 with TRBJ1-1, with D uncertain. From germline, CDR1 is ENHRY and CDR2 SYGVKD. V lost 5 bases and J lost 4, with 11 bases in between. This CDR3 spans 13 amino acids. CDR3 amino acids: CAISKEGSTEAFF. CDR3 nucleotide sequence: TGTGCCATCAGTAAAGAAGGGAGCACTGAAGCTTTCTTT.

The chain is built from TRBV20-1 and TRBJ1-5; D is unclear. The germline CDR1 and CDR2 sequences are DFQATT and SNEGSKA (reference sequence). CDR3 size: 14 residues. V dropped 5 bases and J dropped 4 bases, with 15 bases sitting between them. CDR3 region: CSASNGQTNQPQHF. CDR3 nucleotides: TGCAGTGCTTCAAACGGTCAAACTAATCAGCCCCAGCATTTT.

This clonotype was found a few times. The chain carries TRBV6-6 and TRBJ2-7; the match to TRBD2 covers 7 bases. The V and J ends lost 2 bases and 3 bases, in that order; junction bases with no gene match: 4. The germline gives CDR1 MNHNY, CDR2 SVGAGI (reference sequence). CDR3 length: 14 amino acids. The CDR3 DNA reads TGTGCCAGCAGTTACAGCCGGGGGGACTACGAGCAGTACTTC. Protein product: CASSYSRGDYEQYF.

This rearrangement joins TRBV7-2 to TRBJ1-2; tentatively, D is TRBD1 (5 bases). CDR3 length: 15 amino acids. With 5 bases removed from V and 6 bases from J, the gap between germline ends came to 19 bases. Looked up from germline, CDR1 is SGHTA and CDR2 is FQGNSA. In DNA, the CDR3 is TGTGCCAGCAGCGGCGGTGAGGGGCCTTGGGATGGCTACACCTTC. Protein product: CASSGGEGPWDGYTF.

This sequence joins TRBV24-1 and TRBJ1-5; no clear D gene. Germline CDR1 and CDR2: KGHDR and SFDVKD. This CDR3 is built from 14 residues. V was cut by 3 bases and J by 6 bases, with 11 bases left in between. CDR3 DNA: TGTGCCACCAGTGATGCAGGCCTTGTTCAGCCCCAGCATTTT. This gives the protein CATSDAGLVQPQHF.

The gene calls are TRBV27 and TRBJ1-1; TRBD1 matches at 7 bases. The CDR3 totals 15 residues. In germline, CDR1 is MNHEY, CDR2 SMNVEV (reference sequence). V gave up 5 bases and J gave up 4 bases; unmatched junction bases: 10. The CDR3 nucleotides are TGTGCCAGCAGTCCCCGGTTCAGGGGGTTCACTGAAGCTTTCTTT. Its protein is CASSPRFRGFTEAFF.

The chain links TRBV4-3 to TRBJ2-7, with D uncertain. The ends were cut back, 0 bases at V and 4 bases at J, with 13 bases in the middle. The germline V gene has CDR1 LGHNA and CDR2 YSLEER. The length of the CDR3 is 15 residues. CDR3 DNA: TGCGCCAGCAGCCAAGATATCTCATCTCCTTACGAGCAGTACTTC. Translating gives CASSQDISSPYEQYF.

The chain recombines TRBV5-1 with TRBJ2-3; possible D gene TRBD2, 5 bases. The CDR3 sequence is 15 residues long. Germline assignment: CDR1 SGHRS and CDR2 YFSETQ. Deletions cut 4 bases from V and 4 bases from J, with 16 bases between. CDR3 DNA sequence: TGCGCCAGCAGCACGGACCGTGGAGGAGCAGATACGCAGTATTTT. It is translated as CASSTDRGGADTQYF.

The chain combines TRBV20-1 with TRBJ2-1, with 7 bases aligning to TRBD2. The germline CDR1 and CDR2 sequences are DFQATT and SNEGSKA (reference sequence). CDR3 length equals 17 residues. Germline trimming cut 4 bases from V and 2 bases from J; bases unmatched to any gene: 14. This chain's CDR3 is CSANSGLTRTTYNEQFF. The CDR3 region has the DNA TGCAGTGCTAATAGCGGGCTGACCCGTACAACCTACAATGAGCAGTTCTTC.